One sample yielded the 13 T cell receptor beta chains listed below, sequenced in a study of shared clonotypes between healthy human individuals. Libraries were prepared by immunoSEQ multiplex PCR; TCRdb keeps only in-frame clonotypes and omits some of them. The sample has roughly 2.1 million clones, about 93% seen once. Terminally differentiated effector memory CD45RA+ cells were left out of the naive CD8 fraction, which was CD45RO-negative and positively selected for CCR7. The source material was naive CD8+ T cells from PBMCs. These TCRs come from a man aged 18 to 35 in good health. Some clones in this sample may be carry-over from other donors' samples.

This chain joins TRBV16 and TRBJ2-2; 10 bases line up with TRBD1. There are 17 residues in the CDR3. Trimming took 3 bases from V and 7 from J; bases not matched to a gene: 11. The germline CDR1 and CDR2 sequences are KGHSY and FQNENV. The CDR3 nucleotides are TGTGCCAGCAGCCACCCGGGACAGGGGCGTATAGACGGGGAGCTGTTTTTT. Its translation: CASSHPGQGRIDGELFF.

This chain uses TRBV27 with TRBJ1-5; a weak D match, TRBD1 (5 bases). Trimming left V 5 bases short and J 2 bases short, with 16 bases between. This CDR3 region has 16 residues. Germline lookup yields CDR1 MNHEY and CDR2 SMNVEV (reference sequence). The CDR3 region is CASSVLGAGGNQPQHF. DNA for the CDR3: TGTGCCAGCAGTGTCCTCGGGGCTGGTGGCAATCAGCCCCAGCATTTT.

The chain couples TRBV11-2 to TRBJ2-3, with 14 bases identical to TRBD2. J gave up 5 bases and V 4 bases, and 11 bases lay outside the gene matches. The CDR3 consists of 18 residues. From germline, CDR1 is SGHAT and CDR2 FQNNGV. The CDR3 DNA sequence: TGTGCCAGCAGCTCCGGACTAGCGGGAGGAAGGGGGAGAGATACGCAGTATTTT. Its translation is CASSSGLAGGRGRDTQYF.

The V call is TRBV5-4, the J call TRBJ2-5; D call uncertain. V lost 1 base and J 4 bases, leaving 8 bases between the germline ends. Germline CDR1 reads SGHNT; CDR2 reads YYREEE (reference sequence). This CDR3 is 13 amino acids long. Written as DNA, the CDR3 is TGTGCCAGCAGCTTGCTGGGGTCAGAGACCCAGTACTTC. Amino acids: CASSLLGSETQYF.

V is TRBV18 and J is TRBJ2-1; D possibly corresponds to TRBD1 (5 bases). Germline lookup yields CDR1 KGHSH and CDR2 LQKENI. The V gene lost 1 base and the J gene lost 8 bases, with 12 bases spanning the gap. This CDR3 is 14 amino acids long. The CDR3 spells CASSPLETGDEQFF. For the CDR3, the DNA is TGTGCCAGCTCACCACTCGAAACAGGCGATGAGCAGTTCTTC.

As DNA, the CDR3 is TGCGCCAGCAGCCGAACCCCCAGGGGAGAGACCCAGTACTTC. Amino acids: CASSRTPRGETQYF. The J gene is TRBJ2-5, the V gene TRBV4-1; the D gene is possibly TRBD1 (6 bases). The CDR3 is made up of 14 amino acids. V lost 4 bases to trimming and J lost 4 bases, with 13 bases between them. Germline CDR1 MGHRA, CDR2 YSYEKL.

The V call is TRBV5-6, the J call TRBJ2-7, with D unclear. V was clipped by 4 bases and J by 5 bases, with 13 bases between them. CDR3 size: 13 residues. The germline V gene has CDR1 SGHDT and CDR2 YYEEEE. CDR3 bases: TGTGCCAGCAGCCTCCTGGAAAGCGACGAGCAGTACTTC. It translates to CASSLLESDEQYF.

This clone occurred a few times. The chain couples TRBV7-9 to TRBJ1-1; possibly TRBD1 for D (5 bases). The CDR3 is made up of 14 amino acids. Germline CDR1 and CDR2: SEHNR and FQNEAQ (reference sequence). Trimming cost V 5 bases and J 4 bases, with 14 bases left between them. CDR3: CASSLPGGVTEAFF. CDR3 nucleotides: TGTGCCAGCAGCCTTCCCGGGGGGGTCACTGAAGCTTTCTTT.

In its sample, this clone was seen a few times. The rearrangement uses TRBV19 and TRBJ2-7, with 7 bases that match TRBD1. The germline CDR1 and CDR2 sequences are LNHDA and SQIVND (reference sequence). The J segment lost 3 bases and the V segment lost 5 bases, leaving 10 bases of the junction unmatched. The CDR3 has 15 residues. CDR3 amino acids: CASSFNGQVDYEQYF. In DNA form, the CDR3 reads TGTGCCAGTAGTTTTAATGGACAGGTCGACTACGAGCAGTACTTC.

This clone was counted between two and nine times. V is TRBV15 and J is TRBJ1-2; no firm D call. Trimming left V 3 bases short and J 4 bases short, with 3 bases between. The germline CDR1 and CDR2 sequences are LNHNV and YYDKDF (reference sequence). The CDR3 is made up of 11 amino acids. CDR3 coding DNA: TGTGCCACCAGCAGCGGCTATGGCTACACCTTC. It translates to CATSSGYGYTF.

This chain joins TRBV29-1 and TRBJ2-7, with 9 bases fitting TRBD1. The germline V gene encodes CDR1 SQVTM and CDR2 ANQGSEA. There are 15 residues in the CDR3. The J segment lost 0 bases and the V segment lost 6 bases, leaving 9 bases of the junction unmatched. The CDR3: CSVELTGGFSYEQYF. CDR3 coding DNA: TGCAGCGTGGAATTAACAGGGGGCTTCTCCTACGAGCAGTACTTC.

A single count supports this clone. This rearrangement joins TRBV10-3 to TRBJ2-2, with D perhaps TRBD2 (5 bases). There are 16 residues in the CDR3. The V gene lost 6 bases and the J gene lost 3 bases, with 17 bases spanning the gap. CDR1 is ENHRY, CDR2 SYGVKD, per germline. The CDR3 DNA is TGTGCCATCAGCGCAGGCCGAGGGAGTGACACCGGGGAGCTGTTTTTT. Translation: CAISAGRGSDTGELFF.

This chain connects TRBV7-6 to TRBJ2-2; weak D call: TRBD2 (5 bases). The V gene lost 0 bases and the J gene lost 4 bases, with 18 bases spanning the gap. The CDR3 extends over 18 amino acids. Germline lookup yields CDR1 SGHVS and CDR2 FNYEAQ. CDR3 in DNA: TGTGCCAGCAGCTTAGCGTCAATTCCAGGCCGGGGCACCGGGGAGCTGTTTTTT. This sequence encodes CASSLASIPGRGTGELFF.